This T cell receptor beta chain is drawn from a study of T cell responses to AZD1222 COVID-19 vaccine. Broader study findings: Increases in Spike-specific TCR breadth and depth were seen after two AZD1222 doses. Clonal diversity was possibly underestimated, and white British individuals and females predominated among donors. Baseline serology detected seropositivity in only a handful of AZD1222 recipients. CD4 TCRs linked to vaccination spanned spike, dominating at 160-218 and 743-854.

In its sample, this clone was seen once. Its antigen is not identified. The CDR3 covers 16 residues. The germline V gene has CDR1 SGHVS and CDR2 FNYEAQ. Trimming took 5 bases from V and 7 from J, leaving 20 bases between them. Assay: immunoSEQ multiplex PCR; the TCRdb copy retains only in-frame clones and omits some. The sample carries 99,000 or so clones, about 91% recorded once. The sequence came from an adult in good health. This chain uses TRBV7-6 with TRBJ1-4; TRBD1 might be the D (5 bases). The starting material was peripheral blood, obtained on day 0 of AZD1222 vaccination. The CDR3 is CASSSKGTSYAEKLFF. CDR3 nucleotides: TGTGCCAGCAGCAGCAAAGGGACTTCTTATGCTGAAAAACTGTTTTTT.